The 10 T cell receptor beta chains below were found in one sample sequenced in a study of cytomegalovirus exposure and HLA in healthy donors (dated by TCRdb to about 2017). Libraries were built with the immunoSEQ multiplex PCR assay. The source is immuneACCESS, and TCRdb retained only in-frame sequences with V and J called. Part of the clones is not carried over; for the studies checked, unresolved V genes explain less than half of this, and the remainder is unexplained. The sample records 90,000 to 100,000 clones, more than 85% of which are singletons. The ten top clones hold about 6% of the sample. The sample taken for sequencing was PBMCs. These receptors were collected from a man younger than 35 in good health and CMV-seropositive.

This chain connects TRBV6-6 to TRBJ1-2, with 9 nucleotides matching TRBD1. The V gene end was trimmed by 8 bases and the J gene end by 6 bases; junction bases not matched to a gene: 7. Germline V CDR1 and CDR2: MNHNY, SVGAGI (reference sequence). This CDR3 region has 13 residues. CDR3 protein: CASGDRAENGYTF. The CDR3 DNA reads as TGTGCCAGCGGGGACAGGGCCGAGAATGGCTACACCTTC.

This rearrangement joins TRBV28 to TRBJ2-1; 11 bases fit TRBD1. V gave up 5 bases and J gave up 14 bases; unmatched junction bases: 5. CDR3 length equals 12 residues. Germline loops: CDR1 MDHEN, CDR2 SYDVKM. This CDR3 reads CASSTPGQGEFF. Written as DNA, the CDR3 is TGTGCCAGCAGTACCCCGGGACAGGGGGAGTTCTTC.

The rearrangement links TRBV7-9 to TRBJ1-2; D is uncertain. The CDR3 is 13 residues long. The germline V gene has CDR1 SEHNR and CDR2 FQNEAQ (reference sequence). V dropped 5 bases and J dropped 6 bases, with 13 bases sitting between them. CDR3 loop: CASSQVGRDGYTF. The CDR3 DNA sequence: TGTGCCAGCAGCCAAGTGGGTCGGGATGGCTACACCTTC.

This clone showed up just a few times. Other DNA sequences within the sample encode an identical CDR3. The J gene is TRBJ1-2, the V gene TRBV5-6; 9 bases line up with TRBD1. V shed 1 base, J shed 5 bases, and the junction held 3 bases outside the gene matches. The germline CDR1 and CDR2 sequences are SGHDT and YYEEEE. The CDR3 covers 14 residues. This CDR3 reads CASSLMDRGYGYTF. The CDR3 DNA sequence: TGTGCCAGCAGCTTGATGGACAGGGGATATGGCTACACCTTC.

This clone was seen a single time. The chain combines TRBV9 with TRBJ2-1; 8 bases are a match to TRBD2. V shed 0 bases, J shed 7 bases, and the junction held 12 bases outside the gene matches. The CDR3 has 17 residues. Germline lookup yields CDR1 SGDLS and CDR2 YYNGEE. The chain's CDR3 is CASSVGAGGGRQNEQFF. The CDR3 DNA reads as TGTGCCAGCAGCGTAGGAGCAGGCGGGGGGCGTCAGAATGAGCAGTTCTTC. Complete variable domain (other parts from reference TRBV9 and TRBJ2-1): DSGVTQTPKHLITATGQRVTLRCSPRSGDLSVYWYQQSLDQGLQFLIQYYNGEERAKGNILERFSAQQFPDLHSELNLSSLELGDSALYFCASSVGAGGGRQNEQFFGPGTRLTVL.

V is TRBV7-9 and J is TRBJ1-5; TRBD1 is a possible D gene (5 bases). Looked up from germline, CDR1 is SEHNR and CDR2 is FQNEAQ (reference sequence). The CDR3 is 16 residues long. Trimming stripped 4 bases from V and 0 bases from J, with 13 bases between. CDR3 sequence (DNA): TGTGCCAGCAGCTCTTCCGACAGAAATAGCAATCAGCCCCAGCATTTT. This encodes CASSSSDRNSNQPQHF. The whole variable domain, remainder taken from reference TRBV7-9 and TRBJ1-5, is DTGVSQNPRHKITKRGQNVTFRCDPISEHNRLYWYRQTLGQGPEFLTYFQNEAQLEKSRLLSDRFSAERPKGSFSTLEIQRTEQGDSAMYLCASSSSDRNSNQPQHFGDGTRLSIL.

V is TRBV5-6 and J is TRBJ1-1; 9 bases line up with TRBD1. Per the germline V gene, CDR1 is SGHDT and CDR2 is YYEEEE. V gave up 7 bases and J gave up 0 bases; unmatched junction bases: 7. The CDR3 runs 15 residues. The chain's CDR3 is CASFFGTGMNTEAFF. The CDR3 coding sequence is TGTGCCAGCTTCTTCGGGACAGGGATGAACACTGAAGCTTTCTTT. The whole variable domain, remainder taken from reference TRBV5-6 and TRBJ1-1, is DAGVTQSPTHLIKTRGQQVTLRCSPKSGHDTVSWYQQALGQGPQFIFQYYEEEERQRGNFPDRFSGHQFPNYSSELNVNALLLGDSALYLCASFFGTGMNTEAFFGQGTRLTVV.

The V call is TRBV7-2, the J call TRBJ2-7; 7 bases are shared with TRBD1. This CDR3 region has 14 residues. Germline V gives CDR1 SGHTA, CDR2 FQGNSA. The trim removed 4 bases at V and 3 bases at J, leaving 6 bases unmatched. The CDR3 here is CASSSNPGGYEQYF. As DNA, the CDR3 is TGTGCCAGCAGCTCAAATCCAGGGGGCTACGAGCAGTACTTC.

The chain is built from TRBV19 and TRBJ1-3; D perhaps matches TRBD1 (5 bases). Germline V gives CDR1 LNHDA, CDR2 SQIVND (reference sequence). V was clipped by 10 bases and J by 0 bases, with 19 bases between them. The CDR3 covers 16 residues. The CDR3 DNA reads as TGTGCCACCAGCTGGGGCGCCACTCTCTCTGGAAACACCATATATTTT. It yields the protein CATSWGATLSGNTIYF.

The genes are TRBV29-1 and TRBJ1-3; 7 nucleotides align to TRBD1. The germline gives CDR1 SQVTM, CDR2 ANQGSEA. The CDR3 is 13 amino acids. With 6 bases clipped from V and 4 bases from J, the junction kept 6 bases outside the gene matches. CDR3 region: CSVRQGPGNTIYF. The CDR3 coding sequence is TGCAGCGTACGACAGGGTCCAGGAAACACCATATATTTT.